This T cell receptor (beta chain) was profiled in a study of OX40 agonist ivuxolimab in advanced cancers. Trimming cost V 10 bases and J 0 bases, with 10 bases left between them. This CDR3 is built from 14 residues. From germline, CDR1 is SNHLY and CDR2 FYNNEI. The method was immunoSEQ multiplex PCR; TCRdb's version includes in-frame clones alone and lacks a portion of them. The sample lists approximately 80,000 clones; about 90% were seen once. The chain employs TRBV2 and TRBJ1-6, with unresolved D. This sequence originates from an adult with an advanced solid tumor such as melanoma, head and neck, liver or kidney cancer. Material: CD4+ or CD8+ T cells sorted from blood, obtained in a trial of the OX40 agonist ivuxolimab. The CDR3 here is CATMHSSYNSPLHF. The CDR3 DNA reads TGTGCCACGATGCACAGCTCCTATAATTCACCCCTCCACTTT.